These T cell receptor beta chains were read from a single sample in a study of post-analysis software for immune sequencing data. TCRdb reprocessed the PCR reads with MiXCR, giving one entry per CDR3 protein. The data hold a few hundred thousand distinct CDR3 sequences, with around 34% observed a single time. The sequenced sample consisted of blood. These receptors were collected from a girl between 5 and 17 years old with multiple sclerosis. CDR3s include the opening cysteine and the closing phenylalanine or tryptophan. Fields, in order: J gene, clone size, D gene, V gene, CDR3 DNA, CDR3 protein. D genes are given only for firm matches. Size values are once, few and many counts, or a class for expanded clones, and some rows have none.

TRBJ2-1,NA,NA,TRBV10-3,TGTGCCATCAGTGCGACAGGACAAGACGATGAGCAGTTCTTC,CAISATGQDDEQFF
TRBJ2-1,NA,TRBD1,TRBV20-1,TGCAGTGCTACACGACAGGGGGGGAAGAATGAGCAGTTCTTC,CSATRQGGKNEQFF
TRBJ2-7,many,NA,TRBV11-2,TGTGCCAGCGGAGGTTGGGACGGGTTCTACGAGCAGTACTTC,CASGGWDGFYEQYF
TRBJ1-1,NA,NA,TRBV3-1,TGTGCCAGCAGCCAAGGGGGACGGGCTGAAGCTTTCTTT,CASSQGGRAEAFF
TRBJ2-2,NA,TRBD1,TRBV7-2,TGTGCCAGCAGCTTAGCGGGACAGGTTAACGGGGAGCTGTTTTTT,CASSLAGQVNGELFF
TRBJ2-1,NA,NA,TRBV11-3,TGTGCCAGCAGCTTAGAGCCGGGGCCCCACAATGAGCAGTTCTTC,CASSLEPGPHNEQFF
TRBJ1-2,many,NA,TRBV6-5,TGTGCCAGCAGTTCGACCCTAGGGGGGCCGATAGGCTACACCTTC,CASSSTLGGPIGYTF
TRBJ2-1,many,NA,TRBV5-1,TGCGCCAGCAATCCAGGGGGCGGGGGGAGCTCCTACAATGAGCAGTTCTTC,CASNPGGGGSSYNEQFF
TRBJ1-2,NA,TRBD1,TRBV29-1,TGCAGCGTTGTGACACAGGGGGCGGACTATGGCTACACCTTC,CSVVTQGADYGYTF
TRBJ1-2,NA,NA,TRBV11-2,TGTGCCAGCAGCTTAGATCTCCAAACTGGCGTGGGCTATGGCTACACCTTC,CASSLDLQTGVGYGYTF
TRBJ1-6,many,TRBD1,TRBV18,TGTGCCAGCTCCACCGGGACAGTTAATTCACCCCTCCACTTT,CASSTGTVNSPLHF
TRBJ2-1,NA,NA,TRBV7-6,TGTGCCAGCAGCTTAGGCCCTCCCTTAAATCTACTAGTGGCTTCCTACAATGAGCAGTTCTTC,CASSLGPPLNLLVASYNEQFF
TRBJ2-5,many,TRBD2,TRBV7-6,TGTGCCAGCAGCTTAGCCCCTATTCTAGCGGGAGAAGAGACCCAGTACTTC,CASSLAPILAGEETQYF
TRBJ1-2,NA,TRBD1,TRBV12-3/TRBV12-4,TGTGCCAGCAGTTTAGCGCAGGGGGCTGATGGCTACACCTTC,CASSLAQGADGYTF
TRBJ2-3,many,NA,TRBV20-1,TGCAGTGCTAGCCCTGCACAGGGCGCGAACACAGATACGCAGTATTTT,CSASPAQGANTDTQYF
TRBJ2-3,NA,NA,TRBV6-5,TGCGCCGGCAGTGCCGACACTTCCGGAGATACGCAGTATTTT,CAGSADTSGDTQYF
TRBJ2-5,few,NA,TRBV7-2,TGTGCCAGCAGCTTAGCCCCGCAAGAGACCCAGTACTTC,CASSLAPQETQYF
TRBJ1-4,many,NA,TRBV6-5,TGTGCCAGCAGTCAACACAGCGCAACTAATGAAAAACTGTTTTTT,CASSQHSATNEKLFF
TRBJ2-3,NA,TRBD2,TRBV19,TGTGCCAGTAGTGCGTTGACTAGCGTTGCAGATACGCAGTATTTT,CASSALTSVADTQYF
TRBJ1-5,many,TRBD1,TRBV20-1,TGCAGTGCTAGAGGGGGACAGATCAATCAGCCCCAGCATTTT,CSARGGQINQPQHF
TRBJ1-5,NA,NA,TRBV12-3/TRBV12-4,TGTGCCAGCAGTCTTAAATCGGCCCAGCATTTT,CASSLKSAQHF
TRBJ2-3,few,NA,TRBV10-3,TGTGCCATCAGTGAGTCGGCAGGGCCGGATACGCAGTATTTT,CAISESAGPDTQYF
TRBJ2-5,NA,NA,TRBV4-1,TGCGCCAGCAGCCAACGTTTGGACAGGGAGGGTGATCGAGAGACCCAGTACTTC,CASSQRLDREGDRETQYF
TRBJ1-2,NA,NA,TRBV6-5,TGTGCCAGCAGTTACTCTTGGGGCGGTGGTGGCTACACCTTC,CASSYSWGGGGYTF
TRBJ1-2,NA,TRBD1,TRBV30,TGTGCCTGGAGTCCCCCCGGGACAGTCTATGGCTACACCTTC,CAWSPPGTVYGYTF
TRBJ2-3,many,NA,TRBV7-6,TGTGCCAGCAGCGTATGGGGGGCAACAGATACGCAGTATTTT,CASSVWGATDTQYF
TRBJ1-1,many,TRBD1,TRBV6-5,TGTGCCAGCAGCCCCCGCAGGGGGGACACTGAAGCTTTCTTT,CASSPRRGDTEAFF
TRBJ1-5,NA,NA,TRBV20-1,TGCAGTGCCACGAACGGGGGGGGGCAGCCCCAGCATTTT,CSATNGGGQPQHF
TRBJ2-4,NA,NA,TRBV29-1,TGCAGCGTTAAATTACAGGGTAAAAACATTCAGTACTTC,CSVKLQGKNIQYF
TRBJ2-3,once,NA,TRBV12-3/TRBV12-4,TGTGCCAGCAGTTTAATGAGAGTAACGGCAGATACGCAGTATTTT,CASSLMRVTADTQYF
TRBJ1-1,few,NA,TRBV5-8,TGTGCCAGCAGCTTGAGGTTCGAAGCCGACCGCGAAGCTTTCTTT,CASSLRFEADREAFF
TRBJ1-5,few,NA,TRBV5-1,TGCGCCAGCAGTCTTGATCCCGCAGTCAATCAGCCCCAGCATTTT,CASSLDPAVNQPQHF
TRBJ1-2,many,NA,TRBV12-3/TRBV12-4,TGTGCCAGCAGTTTTGACCCGAACCCCCTATATGGCTACACCTTC,CASSFDPNPLYGYTF
TRBJ2-3,NA,NA,TRBV6-5,TGTGCCAGCAGTTACGAGTCGGGGCGGAGCACAGATACGCAGTATTTT,CASSYESGRSTDTQYF
TRBJ2-2,NA,TRBD2,TRBV7-8,TGTGCCAGCAGCTTAGTCCTAGCGGGGGAGACCGGGGAGCTGTTTTTT,CASSLVLAGETGELFF
TRBJ1-2,NA,NA,TRBV7-9,TGTGCCAGCAGCTTACAGGGAGGGCTTCGGGGAAACTATGGCTACACCTTC,CASSLQGGLRGNYGYTF
TRBJ2-5,many,NA,TRBV19,TGTGCCAGTAGTATGCCCAGCCGGGGAGAGACCCAGTACTTC,CASSMPSRGETQYF
TRBJ2-5,few,TRBD1,TRBV7-2,TGTGCCAGCAGCAAGAATTCCGGGACAGGGGAAGAGACCCAGTACTTC,CASSKNSGTGEETQYF
TRBJ2-7,NA,TRBD1,TRBV7-2,TGTGCCAGCAGCAGACGGACAGGGGCTTATCGGGGCGAGCAGTACTTC,CASSRRTGAYRGEQYF
TRBJ2-3,NA,NA,TRBV18,TGTGCCAGCTCAACCGCGCGGGTCCCTAGCACAGATACGCAGTATTTT,CASSTARVPSTDTQYF
TRBJ2-6,NA,NA,TRBV5-1,TGCGCCAGCAGCTTGGTTAAGTCTGGGGCCAACGTCCTGACTTTC,CASSLVKSGANVLTF
TRBJ2-1,many,TRBD2,TRBV5-1,TGCGCCAGCAGCCAACGGACATTTAGCGGGGGTACTAACAATGAGCAGTTCTTC,CASSQRTFSGGTNNEQFF
TRBJ2-1,NA,TRBD2,TRBV4-3,TGCGCCAGCAGCCGCCGACTAGCGGGAGGGGCTGAGCAGTTCTTC,CASSRRLAGGAEQFF
TRBJ2-1,few,NA,TRBV20-1,TGCAGTGCTAGAGATCTATCGGTTGAGCAGTTCTTC,CSARDLSVEQFF
TRBJ2-6,many,NA,TRBV7-3,TGTGCCAGCAGCTTGAGGACCCGAATTTCTGGGGCCAACGTCCTGACTTTC,CASSLRTRISGANVLTF
TRBJ1-2,many,NA,TRBV6-5,TGTGCCAGCAGTTACTCGACGGGGCATGGAGACTATGGCTACACCTTC,CASSYSTGHGDYGYTF
TRBJ1-1,many,TRBD1,TRBV29-1,TGCAGCGCTTCAACCGGACAGGGTTTGACTGAAGCTTTCTTT,CSASTGQGLTEAFF
TRBJ2-1,many,NA,TRBV20-1,TGCAGTGCTAGAGATCGGGGCGGGGATAGCTCCTACAATGAGCAGTTCTTC,CSARDRGGDSSYNEQFF
TRBJ1-1,few,NA,TRBV3-1,TGTGCCAGCAGCCCCTCGGGGGCAAACACTGAAGCTTTCTTT,CASSPSGANTEAFF